This entry features one T cell receptor (beta chain) sequence. This clonotype was recorded at least ten times. Its antigen is unknown. Base-call qualities are not available, and no considerably larger clone is one nucleotide away. The data derive from a study of response to subunit inactivated influenza vaccine (dated by TCRdb to between 2018 and 2020). Notes on the research overall: The study used deep quantitative T cell receptor repertoire profiling to track responses to a trivalent subunit inactivated influenza vaccine.

CDR3 length: 16 amino acids, cysteine to phenylalanine. Solely the CDR3 DNA is kept, with 48 bases framed from the first base. From a lookup of the germline V gene, CDR1 and CDR2 are LGHNA and YSLEER. V and J lose 0 bases and 7 bases, and a span of 13 bases separates them. The library was built by means of RT-PCR. The sequencer listed for this sample is Illumina HiSeq 2500. TCRdb's own reprocessing of the public reads used fastp at Q25 and MiXCR and kept productive beta chains. Entries that share a CDR3 protein sequence are merged under the most common genes and DNA. The sample contains hundreds of thousands of distinct CDR3 sequences, under 20% of them found a single time. The top ten hold approximately 11% of the sample. Study-wide conclusions, independent of this receptor: According to the authors, only a limited number of new T cells may be recruited by each seasonal influenza vaccination.

The V and J genes are TRBV4-3 and TRBJ1-6, with a tentative D gene TRBD1 over 5 matching bases. The sequencing here drew on PBMCs from blood, taken around 5 days after vaccination. The clonotype comes from a man in his fifties who received an inactivated influenza vaccine. Donor details come from another sample of the same person, matched by shared clones. The CDR3 loop reads CASSQDGHLPNSPLHF. The base sequence is TGCGCCAGCAGCCAAGATGGACACCTTCCCAATTCACCCCTCCACTTT.